These 14 T cell receptor beta chains were sequenced from one sample in a study of technical replicates of blood from several donors. Repertoires were generated with immunoSEQ multiplex PCR, while TCRdb's copy carries only in-frame clones and drops some. The table includes about 59,000 clones, 80% to 95% detected once. Sequenced: PBMCs. The receptors were gathered from a human donor in good health. Some clones in this sample may be carry-over from other donors' samples.

The V gene is TRBV30, the J gene TRBJ1-6; D might be TRBD1 (5 bases). V lost 5 bases and J lost 6, with 11 bases in between. This CDR3 is 13 amino acids long. Germline CDR1 GTSNPN, CDR2 SVGIG (reference sequence). The CDR3 DNA reads as TGTGCCTGGTCGCTGCAGGGTAATTCACCCCTCCACTTT. Protein product: CAWSLQGNSPLHF.

The J gene is TRBJ1-6, the V gene TRBV18; D gene uncertain. The V gene's germline CDR1 is KGHSH and CDR2 LQKENI. This CDR3 comprises 16 residues. V lost 3 bases to trimming and J lost 0 bases, with 9 bases between them. CDR3 in amino acids: CASSPGISSYNSPLHF. CDR3 coding DNA: TGTGCCAGCTCACCGGGCATCTCCTCCTATAATTCACCCCTCCACTTT.

V usage is TRBV5-6 and J usage is TRBJ1-5; D gene ambiguous. V was trimmed by 1 base and J by 0 bases, leaving 11 bases between them. This CDR3 region has 16 residues. CDR1 and CDR2 (germline): SGHDT, YYEEEE. CDR3 bases: TGTGCCAGCAGCTTGCTCGCGGGAGATAGCAATCAGCCCCAGCATTTT. This sequence encodes CASSLLAGDSNQPQHF.

The chain is built from TRBV6-5 and TRBJ1-2; 9 bases align to TRBD1. V trimming: 4 bases; J trimming: 4 bases; junction bases outside the gene matches: 4. The CDR3 length is 14 residues. Germline V CDR1 and CDR2: MNHEY, SVGAGI. The CDR3 DNA reads as TGTGCCAGCAGTTGGGACAGGGAGGCCTATGGCTACACCTTC. Translated, it gives CASSWDREAYGYTF.

CDR3: CAWAPTRGLMGELFF. For the CDR3, the DNA is TGTGCCTGGGCCCCGACCAGGGGGCTCATGGGGGAGCTGTTTTTT. The gene calls are TRBV30 and TRBJ2-2, with 8 bases lining up with TRBD1. The CDR3 covers 15 residues. Trimming took 5 bases from V and 8 from J; bases not matched to a gene: 13. The germline CDR1 and CDR2 sequences are GTSNPN and SVGIG (reference sequence).

The table lists this clone with a count of one. V is TRBV4-2 and J is TRBJ1-4, with D maybe TRBD1 (5 bases). Between the trimmed V and J ends, which lost 0 bases and 10 bases, there was a span of 9 bases. Germline assignment: CDR1 LGHNA and CDR2 YNFKEQ. The CDR3 spans 13 residues. As DNA, the CDR3 is TGTGCCAGCAGCCAAGAAGATAGGGGAAAACTGTTTTTT. It yields the protein CASSQEDRGKLFF.

V and J are TRBV7-7 and TRBJ2-5; possibly TRBD2 for D (6 bases). Trimming cost V 8 bases and J 0 bases, with 10 bases left between them. CDR3 length: 13 residues. From germline, CDR1 is SSHAT and CDR2 FNYEAQ (reference sequence). CDR3 in amino acids: CASSLANQETQYF. The CDR3 nucleotides read TGTGCCAGCTCCCTAGCGAACCAAGAGACCCAGTACTTC.

The chain combines TRBV4-3 with TRBJ2-1; 10 nucleotides agree with TRBD2. Per the germline V gene, CDR1 is LGHNA and CDR2 is YSLEER. The junction had 12 bases not matched to a gene; V was cut back by 0 bases and J by 4 bases. This CDR3 is built from 19 residues. CDR3: CASSQEYSGGFASYNEQFF. The CDR3 bases are TGCGCCAGCAGCCAAGAGTATAGCGGGGGGTTCGCGAGTTACAATGAGCAGTTCTTC.

The chain links TRBV6-1 to TRBJ1-2; no definite D call. This CDR3 is 12 amino acids long. V lost 4 bases to trimming and J lost 8 bases, with 11 bases between them. Germline V gene lookup returns CDR1 MNHNS and CDR2 SASEGT. This CDR3 is CASSAGGPGYTF. The CDR3 DNA reads as TGTGCCAGCAGTGCCGGAGGGCCCGGCTACACCTTC.

The chain employs TRBV9 and TRBJ1-4; D is possibly TRBD1 (6 bases). V was shortened by 1 base and J by 2 bases, with 6 bases between the two germline ends. The V gene's germline CDR1 is SGDLS and CDR2 YYNGEE. The CDR3 is 14 residues long. The CDR3 coding sequence is TGTGCCAGCAGCGTAAGGGGGACTAATGAAAAACTGTTTTTT. Translated, it gives CASSVRGTNEKLFF.

This clone was seen once. The V gene is TRBV5-8, the J gene TRBJ1-2, with 7 bases fitting TRBD1. The CDR3 runs to 14 residues. Germline V gene sequence: CDR1 SGHTS, CDR2 YDEGEE. The V gene end was trimmed by 3 bases and the J gene end by 3 bases; junction bases not matched to a gene: 5. The chain's CDR3 is CASSSEGADYGYTF. CDR3 bases: TGTGCCAGCAGCTCCGAGGGGGCGGACTATGGCTACACCTTC. The complete variable domain, with remaining parts taken from reference TRBV5-8 and TRBJ1-2, reads EAGVTQSPTHLIKTRGQQATLRCSPISGHTSVYWYQQALGLGLQFLLWYDEGEERNRGNFPPRFSGRQFPNYSSELNVNALELEDSALYLCASSSEGADYGYTFGSGTRLTVV.

This clone has a single count. The V gene is TRBV5-4, the J gene TRBJ2-4; 7 bases map to TRBD2. CDR3 length equals 18 residues. Losses at the gene ends were 1 base for V and 8 bases for J; bases not matched to a gene: 18. Germline CDR1 reads SGHNT; CDR2 reads YYREEE (reference sequence). The CDR3 DNA follows: TGTGCCAGCAGCTTGAGATCAGAGAGCGGGGCTGGGAGATACATTCAGTACTTC. Translating gives CASSLRSESGAGRYIQYF.

This rearrangement joins TRBV5-1 to TRBJ2-2; D is possibly TRBD2 (5 bases). Germline values: CDR1 SGHRS, CDR2 YFSETQ. The CDR3 loop spans 15 amino acids. V was pared by 0 bases and J by 4 bases, with 10 bases between. The CDR3 here is CASSLAGVFTGELFF. The CDR3 bases are TGCGCCAGCAGCTTGGCCGGGGTTTTCACCGGGGAGCTGTTTTTT.

The V call is TRBV30, the J call TRBJ1-5, with TRBD1 identical over 9 bases. Germline values: CDR1 GTSNPN, CDR2 SVGIG (reference sequence). This CDR3 has 17 amino acids. Germline trimming cut 4 bases from V and 0 bases from J; bases unmatched to any gene: 10. DNA of the CDR3: TGTGCCTGGAACTCCGGGACAGGGATTCTTAGCAATCAGCCCCAGCATTTT. This codes for CAWNSGTGILSNQPQHF.